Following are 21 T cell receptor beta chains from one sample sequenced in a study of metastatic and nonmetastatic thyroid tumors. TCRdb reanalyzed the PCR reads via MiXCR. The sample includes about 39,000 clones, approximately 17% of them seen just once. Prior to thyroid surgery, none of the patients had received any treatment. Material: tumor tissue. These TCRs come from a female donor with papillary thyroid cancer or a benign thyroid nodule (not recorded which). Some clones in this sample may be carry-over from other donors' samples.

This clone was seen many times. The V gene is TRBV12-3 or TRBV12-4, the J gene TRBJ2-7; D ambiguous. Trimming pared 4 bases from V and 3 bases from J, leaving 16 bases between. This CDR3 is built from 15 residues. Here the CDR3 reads CASSSPGSTLYEQYF. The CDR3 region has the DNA TGTGCCAGCAGTTCCCCAGGAAGCACCCTCTACGAGCAGTACTTC.

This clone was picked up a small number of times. CDR3 sequence reads: CASSYRGAASYEQYF. CDR3 bases: TGTGCCAGCAGTTACCGGGGGGCAGCCTCCTACGAGCAGTACTTC. The chain combines TRBV6-2 or TRBV6-3 with TRBJ2-7; TRBD2 might be the D (7 bases). Germline CDR1 and CDR2: MNHEY and SVGEGT. The V end lost 2 bases, the J end lost 0 bases, and 11 bases lay between the germline ends. The CDR3 length is 15 residues.

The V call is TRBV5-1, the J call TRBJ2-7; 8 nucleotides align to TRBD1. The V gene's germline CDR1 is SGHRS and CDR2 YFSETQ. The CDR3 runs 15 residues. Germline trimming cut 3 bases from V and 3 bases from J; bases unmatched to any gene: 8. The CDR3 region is CASSSRGTGDYEQYF. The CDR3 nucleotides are TGCGCCAGCAGCTCACGCGGGACAGGTGACTACGAGCAGTACTTC.

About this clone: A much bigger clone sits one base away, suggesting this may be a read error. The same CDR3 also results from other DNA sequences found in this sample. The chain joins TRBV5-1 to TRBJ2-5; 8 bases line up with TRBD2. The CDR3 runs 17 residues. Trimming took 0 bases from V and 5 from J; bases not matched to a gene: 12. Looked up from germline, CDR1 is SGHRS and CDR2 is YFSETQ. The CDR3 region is CASSLVPGLAGGETQYF. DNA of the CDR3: TGCGCCAGCAGCTTGGTTCCCGGACTAGCTGGGGGTGAGACCCAGTACTTC. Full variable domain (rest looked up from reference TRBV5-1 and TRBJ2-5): KAGVTQTPRYLIKTRGQQVTLSCSPISGHRSVSWYQQTPGQGLQFLFEYFSETQRNKGNFPGRFSGRQFSNSRSEMNVSTLELGDSALYLCASSLVPGLAGGETQYFGPGTRLLVL.

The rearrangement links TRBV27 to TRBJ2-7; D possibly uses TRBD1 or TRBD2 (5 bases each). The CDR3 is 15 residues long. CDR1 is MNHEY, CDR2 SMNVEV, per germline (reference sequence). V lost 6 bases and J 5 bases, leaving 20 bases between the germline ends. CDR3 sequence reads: CASSPGPGPGNEQYF. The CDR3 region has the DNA TGTGCCAGCAGCCCTGGGCCGGGACCGGGAAACGAGCAGTACTTC.

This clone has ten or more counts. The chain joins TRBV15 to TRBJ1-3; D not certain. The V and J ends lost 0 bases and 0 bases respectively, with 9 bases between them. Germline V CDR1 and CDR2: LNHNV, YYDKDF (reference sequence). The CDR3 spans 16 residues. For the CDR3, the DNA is TGTGCCACCAGCAGAGATCAGGTTGGCTCTGGAAACACCATATATTTT. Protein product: CATSRDQVGSGNTIYF.

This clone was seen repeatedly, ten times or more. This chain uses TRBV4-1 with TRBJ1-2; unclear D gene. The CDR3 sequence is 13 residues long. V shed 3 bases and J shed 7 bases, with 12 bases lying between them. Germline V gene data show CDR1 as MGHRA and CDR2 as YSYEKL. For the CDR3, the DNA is TGCGCCAGCAGCCAGATCAAGGGCCTTGGCTACACCTTC. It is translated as CASSQIKGLGYTF.

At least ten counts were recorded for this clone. CDR3 in amino acids: CASGTQNYGYTF. The CDR3 coding sequence is TGCGCCAGCGGGACACAGAACTATGGCTACACCTTC. This chain joins TRBV5-1 and TRBJ1-2, with a weak D call TRBD1 (6 bases). The germline gives CDR1 SGHRS, CDR2 YFSETQ. The CDR3 is made up of 12 amino acids. Between the trimmed V and J ends, which lost 7 bases and 2 bases, there was a span of 9 bases.

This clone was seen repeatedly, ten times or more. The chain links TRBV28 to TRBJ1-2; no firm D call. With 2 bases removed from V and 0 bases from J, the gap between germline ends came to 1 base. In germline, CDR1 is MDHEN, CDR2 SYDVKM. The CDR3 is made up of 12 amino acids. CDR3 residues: CASSLTNYGYTF. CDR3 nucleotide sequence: TGTGCCAGCAGTTTAACTAACTATGGCTACACCTTC.

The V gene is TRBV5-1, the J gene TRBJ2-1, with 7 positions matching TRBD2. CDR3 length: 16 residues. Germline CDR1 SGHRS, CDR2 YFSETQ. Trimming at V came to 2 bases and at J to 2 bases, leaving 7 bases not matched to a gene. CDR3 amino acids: CASSLLAKGTYNEQFF. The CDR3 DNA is TGCGCCAGCAGCTTACTAGCGAAAGGAACCTACAATGAGCAGTTCTTC.

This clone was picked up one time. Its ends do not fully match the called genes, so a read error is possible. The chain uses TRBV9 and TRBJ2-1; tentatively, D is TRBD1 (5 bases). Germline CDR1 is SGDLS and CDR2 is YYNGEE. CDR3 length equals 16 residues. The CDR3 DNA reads TGTGCCAGCAGCGTAGGTCGGGTGGGGCACTACAATGAGCGGTTCTTC. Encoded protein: CASSVGRVGHYNERFF.

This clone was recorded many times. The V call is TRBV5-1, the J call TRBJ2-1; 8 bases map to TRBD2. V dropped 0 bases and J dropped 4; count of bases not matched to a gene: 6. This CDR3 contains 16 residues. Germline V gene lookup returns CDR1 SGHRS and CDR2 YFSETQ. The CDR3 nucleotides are TGCGCCAGCAGCTTGGCCGGGGGGGCGGTTTACAATGAGCAGTTCTTC. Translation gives CASSLAGGAVYNEQFF.

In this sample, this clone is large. CDR3 sequence reads: CASSSAGSSSNSPLHF. The CDR3 DNA reads as TGTGCCAGCAGTTCGGCAGGGAGTTCTAGTAATTCACCCCTCCACTTT. The V gene is TRBV6-2 or TRBV6-3, the J gene TRBJ1-6; tentatively, D is TRBD1 (5 bases). V was cut by 4 bases and J by 6 bases, with 16 bases left in between. The CDR3 sequence is 16 residues long. Germline V CDR1 and CDR2: MNHEY, SVGEGT.

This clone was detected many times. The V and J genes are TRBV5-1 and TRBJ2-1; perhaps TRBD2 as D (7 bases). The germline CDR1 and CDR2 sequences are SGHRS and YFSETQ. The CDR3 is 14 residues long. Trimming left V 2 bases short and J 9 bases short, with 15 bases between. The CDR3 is CASSFRGGTREQFF. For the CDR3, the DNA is TGCGCCAGCAGCTTTAGGGGGGGAACCCGTGAGCAGTTCTTC.

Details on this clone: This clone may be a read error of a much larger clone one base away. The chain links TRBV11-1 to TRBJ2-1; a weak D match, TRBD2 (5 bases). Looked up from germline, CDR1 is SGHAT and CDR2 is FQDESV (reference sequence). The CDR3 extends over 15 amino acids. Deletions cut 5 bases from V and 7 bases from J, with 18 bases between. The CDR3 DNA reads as TGTGCCAGCAGCCGCGCCTTAGGACTCGGGAATGAGCAGTTCTTC. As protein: CASSRALGLGNEQFF.

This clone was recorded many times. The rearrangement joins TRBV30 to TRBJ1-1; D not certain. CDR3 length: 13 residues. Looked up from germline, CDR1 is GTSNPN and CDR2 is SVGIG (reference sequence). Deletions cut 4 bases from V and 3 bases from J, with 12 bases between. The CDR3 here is CAWMGFRDTEAFF. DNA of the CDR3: TGTGCCTGGATGGGGTTTCGGGACACTGAAGCTTTCTTT.

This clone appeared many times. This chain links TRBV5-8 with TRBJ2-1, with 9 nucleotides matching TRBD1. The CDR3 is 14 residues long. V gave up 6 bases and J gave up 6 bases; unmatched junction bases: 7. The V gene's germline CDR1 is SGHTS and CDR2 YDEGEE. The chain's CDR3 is CASNPGQGFNEQFF. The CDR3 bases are TGTGCCAGCAACCCGGGACAGGGTTTCAATGAGCAGTTCTTC.

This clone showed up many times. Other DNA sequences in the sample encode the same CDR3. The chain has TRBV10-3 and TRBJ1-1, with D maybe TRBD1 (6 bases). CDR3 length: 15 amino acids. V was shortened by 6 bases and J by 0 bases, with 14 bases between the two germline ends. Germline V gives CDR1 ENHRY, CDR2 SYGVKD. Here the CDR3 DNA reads TGTGCCATCAGGGATAAAAGGGACATGAACACTGAAGCTTTCTTT. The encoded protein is CAIRDKRDMNTEAFF.

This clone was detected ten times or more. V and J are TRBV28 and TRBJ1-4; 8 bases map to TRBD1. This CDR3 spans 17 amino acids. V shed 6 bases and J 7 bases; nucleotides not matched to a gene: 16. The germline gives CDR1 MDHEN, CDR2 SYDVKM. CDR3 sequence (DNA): TGTGCCAGCAGGTCTGGGACAGGAAGGGCTAGGGGTGAAAAACTGTTTTTT. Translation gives CASRSGTGRARGEKLFF.

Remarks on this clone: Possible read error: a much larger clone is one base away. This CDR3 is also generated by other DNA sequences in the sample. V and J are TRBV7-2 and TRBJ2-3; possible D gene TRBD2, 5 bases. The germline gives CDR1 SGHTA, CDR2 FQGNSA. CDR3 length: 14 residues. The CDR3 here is CASSFGSSTDTQYF. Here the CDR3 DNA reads TGTGCCAGCAGCTTTGGCTCTAGCACGGATACGCAGTATTTT.

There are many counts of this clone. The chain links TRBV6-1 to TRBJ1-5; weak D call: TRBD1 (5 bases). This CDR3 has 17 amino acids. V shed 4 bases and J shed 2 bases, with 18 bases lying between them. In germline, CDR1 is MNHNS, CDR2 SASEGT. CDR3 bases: TGTGCCAGCAGTGGTATTTATGGGGGGGGGGGCAATCAGCCCCAGCATTTT. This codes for CASSGIYGGGGNQPQHF.